The following is a T cell receptor (beta chain) sequence with its context. Its antigen is undetermined. This sample is drawn from a study of early T cells in non-severe SARS-CoV-2 infection. Across the study: The chains were unpaired, and the sequenced material was bulk RNA from unsorted whole blood.

General study results and limits: VDJdb matching favored anti-spike CD8 responses, missing private and CD4 specificities.

Per germline, CDR1 MDHEN and CDR2 SYDVKM. The CDR3 length is 14 residues. Germline trimming cut 5 bases from V and 4 bases from J; bases unmatched to any gene: 6. Each single cDNA molecule received a unique molecular identifier. TCRdb redid the calling of the 5' RACE reads with MiXCR, one entry per CDR3 protein. Of just over 70,000 distinct CDR3 sequences in the sample, 12% were seen once. The receptor's source is an adult who was a healthcare worker with PCR-confirmed SARS-CoV-2 infection or an uninfected control (not recorded which). The V call is TRBV28, the J call TRBJ2-5; TRBD2 aligns across 8 bases. The sequenced sample was whole blood. CDR3 in DNA: TGTGCCAGCAGTCCATCGGGAGGGAGAGAGACCCAGTACTTC. Its protein is CASSPSGGRETQYF.